This T cell receptor (beta chain) was recorded in a study of T cell responses to AZD1222 COVID-19 vaccine. Study-wide results and limits: The study identified only a handful of AZD1222 recipients as seropositive at baseline. The breadth and depth of Spike-specific TCRs increased once two AZD1222 doses had been given. No day 14 peak samples; only post-peak repertoires were characterized. The sample set comprised mostly white British donors with more females, and clonal diversity was possibly underestimated.

Germline V gene lookup returns CDR1 KGHSH and CDR2 LQKENI. The V and J ends lost 6 bases and 3 bases respectively, with 6 bases between them. The CDR3 is 12 amino acids. Of note for this clone: Antigen: not known. The same CDR3 is also encoded by other DNA sequences in this sample.

Assay: immunoSEQ multiplex PCR; the TCRdb copy retains only in-frame clones and omits some. In the table there are 100,000 to 150,000 clones, around 92% of which are singletons. This chain joins TRBV18 and TRBJ1-5, with D unresolved. The TCR comes from an adult who received the AZD1222 COVID-19 vaccine. This sample comprised peripheral blood, obtained 28 days after the second AZD1222 dose. CDR3 coding DNA: TGTGCCAGCTCTCCCCCCAATCAGCCCCAGCATTTT. Residues: CASSPPNQPQHF. Full variable domain (rest looked up from reference TRBV18 and TRBJ1-5): NAGVMQNPRHLVRRRGQEARLRCSPMKGHSHVYWYRQLPEEGLKFMVYLQKENIIDESGMPKERFSAEFPKEGPSILRIQQVVRGDSAAYFCASSPPNQPQHFGDGTRLSIL.